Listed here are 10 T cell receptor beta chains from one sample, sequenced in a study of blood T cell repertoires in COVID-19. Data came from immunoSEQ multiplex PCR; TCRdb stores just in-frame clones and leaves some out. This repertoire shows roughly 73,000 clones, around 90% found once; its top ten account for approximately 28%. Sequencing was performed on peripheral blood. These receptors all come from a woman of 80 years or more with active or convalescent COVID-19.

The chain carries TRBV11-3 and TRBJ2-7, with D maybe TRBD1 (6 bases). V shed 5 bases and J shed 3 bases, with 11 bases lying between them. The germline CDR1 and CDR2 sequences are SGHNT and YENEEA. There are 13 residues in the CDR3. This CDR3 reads CASSPGHSYEQYF. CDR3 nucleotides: TGTGCCAGCAGCCCGGGACACAGCTACGAGCAGTACTTC.

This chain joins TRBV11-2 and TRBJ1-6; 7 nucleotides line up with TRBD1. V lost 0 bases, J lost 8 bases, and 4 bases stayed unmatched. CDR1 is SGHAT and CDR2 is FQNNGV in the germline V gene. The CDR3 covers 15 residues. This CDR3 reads CASSLETGSYSPLHF. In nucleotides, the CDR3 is TGTGCCAGCAGCTTAGAGACAGGGAGTTATTCACCCCTCCACTTT.

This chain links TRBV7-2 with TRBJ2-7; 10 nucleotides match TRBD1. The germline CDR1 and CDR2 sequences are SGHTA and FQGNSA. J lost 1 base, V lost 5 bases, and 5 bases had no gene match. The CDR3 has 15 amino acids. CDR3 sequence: CASSPDRGLSYEQYF. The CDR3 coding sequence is TGTGCCAGCAGCCCAGACAGGGGGCTTTCCTACGAGCAGTACTTC.

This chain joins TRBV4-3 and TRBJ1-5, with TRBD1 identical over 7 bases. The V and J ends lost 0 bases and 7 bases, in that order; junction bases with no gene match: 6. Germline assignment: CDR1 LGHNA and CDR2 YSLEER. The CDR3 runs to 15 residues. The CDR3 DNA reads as TGCGCCAGCAGCCAAGATATCTCAGGGGGGCAGCCCCAGCATTTT. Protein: CASSQDISGGQPQHF.

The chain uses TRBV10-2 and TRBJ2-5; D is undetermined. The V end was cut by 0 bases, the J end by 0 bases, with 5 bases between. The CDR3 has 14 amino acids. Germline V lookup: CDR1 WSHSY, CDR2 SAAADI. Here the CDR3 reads CASSESTDQETQYF. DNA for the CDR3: TGCGCCAGCAGTGAGTCCACGGACCAAGAGACCCAGTACTTC.

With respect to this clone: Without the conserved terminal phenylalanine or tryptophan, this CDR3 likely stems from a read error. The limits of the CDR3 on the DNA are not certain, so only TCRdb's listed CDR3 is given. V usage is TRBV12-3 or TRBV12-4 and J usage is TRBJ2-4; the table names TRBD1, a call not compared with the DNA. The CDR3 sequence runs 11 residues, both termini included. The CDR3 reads CASSMGDRVFL.

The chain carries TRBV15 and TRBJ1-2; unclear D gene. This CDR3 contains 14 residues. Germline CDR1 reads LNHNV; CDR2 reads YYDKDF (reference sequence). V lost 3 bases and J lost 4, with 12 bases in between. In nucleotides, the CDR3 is TGTGCCACCAGCAGCCCCGGTCCGCTCTATGGCTACACCTTC. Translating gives CATSSPGPLYGYTF.

The chain's CDR3 is CASSSQVGQGFSPLHF. DNA of the CDR3: TGTGCCAGCAGCTCCCAGGTGGGACAGGGTTTTTCACCCCTCCACTTT. This chain uses TRBV7-2 with TRBJ1-6; TRBD1 matches 9 bases. Germline values: CDR1 SGHTA, CDR2 FQGNSA. CDR3 length: 16 residues. J was trimmed by 9 bases and V by 4 bases; bases with no gene match: 10.

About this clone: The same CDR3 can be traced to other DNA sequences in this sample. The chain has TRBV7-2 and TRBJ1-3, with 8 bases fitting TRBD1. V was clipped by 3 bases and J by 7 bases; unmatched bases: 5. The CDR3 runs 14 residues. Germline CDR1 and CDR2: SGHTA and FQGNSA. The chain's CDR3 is CASSLETGGNTIYF. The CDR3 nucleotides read TGTGCCAGCAGCTTGGAAACAGGGGGGAACACCATATATTTT.

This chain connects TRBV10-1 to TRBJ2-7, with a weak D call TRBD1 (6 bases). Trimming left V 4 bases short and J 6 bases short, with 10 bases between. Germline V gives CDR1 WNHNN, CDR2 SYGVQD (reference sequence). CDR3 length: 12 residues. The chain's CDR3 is CASSARGGEQYF. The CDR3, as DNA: TGCGCCAGCAGTGCCAGGGGTGGCGAGCAGTACTTC.